These T cell receptor beta chains were read from a single sample in a study of blood T cell repertoires in COVID-19. Sequencing was performed with immunoSEQ multiplex PCR; in TCRdb, only in-frame clones are kept and a portion is missing. This table has approximately 210,000 clones, 90% to 95% appearing once. Material for sequencing was peripheral blood. The receptors here all came from a man aged 25 to 45 with acute or convalescent COVID-19. Both conserved end residues are part of each CDR3. The D gene is left open where the match is weak. Not all rows give a size; the values are once, few, many and, for expanded clones, a class.

v_call	j_call	cdr3_length	d_call	clone_size	cdr3_aa	cdr3_nt
TRBV10-3	TRBJ1-3	15	TRBD1	NA	CAIGDRASSGNTIYF	TGTGCCATCGGGGACAGGGCTAGCTCTGGAAACACCATATATTTT
TRBV30	TRBJ1-1	13	NA	NA	CACRGGGNTEAFF	TGTGCCTGCCGAGGGGGGGGGAACACTGAAGCTTTCTTT
TRBV30	TRBJ1-2	13	NA	NA	CAWSEGNAYGYTF	TGTGCCTGGAGTGAGGGGAACGCGTATGGCTACACCTTC
TRBV7-9	TRBJ2-2	14	TRBD2	NA	CARGTSGSSGELFF	TGTGCCAGAGGGACTAGCGGGAGTAGCGGGGAGCTGTTTTTT
TRBV21-1	TRBJ2-7	19	NA	NA	CASSNLGMKPKRKTYEQYF	TGTGCCAGCAGCAATCTCGGTATGAAACCTAAACGAAAAACCTACGAGCAGTACTTC
TRBV7-3	TRBJ2-5	15	TRBD2	NA	CASSSGLAGGETQYF	TGTGCCAGCAGCTCCGGACTAGCGGGCGGGGAGACCCAGTACTTC
TRBV28	TRBJ2-2	16	TRBD1	NA	CASSSLGGYYTGELFF	TGTGCCAGCAGCTCTTTAGGGGGCTACTACACCGGGGAGCTGTTTTTT
TRBV11-3	TRBJ2-3	12	TRBD1	once	CATKGQTDTQYF	TGTGCCACCAAGGGACAGACAGATACGCAGTATTTT
TRBV5-5	TRBJ1-4	15	NA	NA	CASTPEGQNNEKLFF	TGTGCCAGCACCCCGGAGGGCCAGAATAATGAAAAACTGTTTTTT
TRBV4-1	TRBJ1-1	15	NA	NA	CASRQTWRGNTEAFF	TGCGCCAGCAGGCAGACTTGGAGGGGGAACACTGAAGCTTTCTTT
TRBV5-4	TRBJ1-2	14	TRBD1	NA	CASRIRGRNYGYTF	TGTGCCAGCAGAATCAGGGGGCGCAACTATGGCTACACCTTC
TRBV18	TRBJ1-5	13	NA	NA	CASSPQGDQPQHF	TGTGCCAGCTCACCACAGGGAGATCAGCCCCAGCATTTT
TRBV11-3	TRBJ1-2	14	NA	NA	CASSLDDSTYGYTF	TGTGCCAGCAGCTTAGATGACAGCACCTATGGCTACACCTTC
TRBV7-3	TRBJ2-2	17	NA	NA	CASSFRPLASNTGELFF	TGTGCCAGCAGCTTCCGCCCACTAGCTTCGAACACCGGGGAGCTGTTTTTT
TRBV3-1/TRBV3-2	TRBJ2-1	12	NA	NA	CASSQDLAEQFF	TGTGCCAGCAGCCAAGATCTGGCAGAGCAGTTCTTC